This TCR beta chain was observed in a study of cytomegalovirus exposure and HLA in healthy donors. Study-wide results and limits: Subsequent analysis found a tendency for first-cohort TCR clusters to co-occur within the 95 to 150 validation repertoires.

Points on this clone: Its antigen is unknown.

Unmatched junction bases numbered 11, after V lost 5 bases and J lost 1 base. The CDR3 consists of 17 residues. Germline CDR1 and CDR2: PRHDT and FYEKMQ (reference sequence). Profiled with immunoSEQ multiplex PCR; TCRdb holds only in-frame clones, not every one. This sample yields approximately 140,000 clones, of which 85% to 90% are seen a single time; under 3% belongs to the top ten. Sequencing used PBMCs. The receptor was isolated from a man aged 18 to 30 in good health and CMV-seronegative. The V call is TRBV13, the J call TRBJ1-3, with 7 bases matching TRBD1. The CDR3 region has the DNA TGTGCCAGCAGCATTCACAGGGGTCGTCTGTCTGGAAACACCATATATTTT. Amino acids: CASSIHRGRLSGNTIYF.